The TCR beta chain under discussion was sequenced for a study of beta chain features in type 1 diabetes. Study as a whole: Summed over all samples, the examined sorted cells came to fewer than 120,000,000. General study findings and limits: Within each of all four CD4+ subsets, Type 1 diabetes patients had TCRB CDR3s that were moderately but significantly shorter.

Per germline, CDR1 MDHEN and CDR2 SYDVKM. With 8 bases removed from V and 2 bases from J, the gap between germline ends came to 12 bases. The CDR3 sequence is 13 residues long. Of the isolated RNA, all was reverse transcribed, and so the sequenced material was expressed TCRB transcripts. Sequencing was performed with immunoSEQ multiplex PCR; in TCRdb, only in-frame clones are kept and a portion is missing. Of 630,000 or so clones in the sample, 11% to 15% were seen once. Over 95% purity was reached by all sorted populations. About this clone itself: Its antigen is not known.

This chain links TRBV28 with TRBJ2-5; D unresolved. This receptor was taken from a man aged 18 to 29 with type 1 diabetes. The sequencing sample was made of naive CD4+ T cells from blood. The CDR3 DNA follows: TGTGCCAGCGGCCCCGCTGTGCAAGAGACCCAGTACTTC. This translates into CASGPAVQETQYF.